This TCR beta chain is from a study of shared clonotypes between healthy human individuals. Study outcomes and limitations: It was anticipated that sequencing depth would influence how many clonotypes donors shared.

The run depth of the assay was deep. Sequenced by immunoSEQ multiplex PCR; TCRdb stores in-frame clones only, minus some. The sample records roughly 2.2 million clones, 85% to 95% being singletons. This CDR3 comprises 15 residues. CDR1 is SGHNT, CDR2 YYREEE, per germline (reference sequence). The V gene end was trimmed by 2 bases and the J gene end by 4 bases; junction bases not matched to a gene: 6. A remark on this clone: Its specificity is not known. Other DNA sequences of this sample code for an identical CDR3.

Sequences were obtained from naive CD4+ T cells from PBMCs. Subset: CD45RA+ positively selected. The clonotype was recovered from a man between 18 and 29 years old in good health. Some clones in this sample may be carry-over from other donors' samples. The chain carries TRBV5-4 and TRBJ2-7, with 10 bases lining up with TRBD2. CDR3 residues: CASSLAGGPSYEQYF. CDR3 DNA sequence: TGTGCCAGCAGCTTAGCGGGAGGGCCCTCGTACGAGCAGTACTTC.